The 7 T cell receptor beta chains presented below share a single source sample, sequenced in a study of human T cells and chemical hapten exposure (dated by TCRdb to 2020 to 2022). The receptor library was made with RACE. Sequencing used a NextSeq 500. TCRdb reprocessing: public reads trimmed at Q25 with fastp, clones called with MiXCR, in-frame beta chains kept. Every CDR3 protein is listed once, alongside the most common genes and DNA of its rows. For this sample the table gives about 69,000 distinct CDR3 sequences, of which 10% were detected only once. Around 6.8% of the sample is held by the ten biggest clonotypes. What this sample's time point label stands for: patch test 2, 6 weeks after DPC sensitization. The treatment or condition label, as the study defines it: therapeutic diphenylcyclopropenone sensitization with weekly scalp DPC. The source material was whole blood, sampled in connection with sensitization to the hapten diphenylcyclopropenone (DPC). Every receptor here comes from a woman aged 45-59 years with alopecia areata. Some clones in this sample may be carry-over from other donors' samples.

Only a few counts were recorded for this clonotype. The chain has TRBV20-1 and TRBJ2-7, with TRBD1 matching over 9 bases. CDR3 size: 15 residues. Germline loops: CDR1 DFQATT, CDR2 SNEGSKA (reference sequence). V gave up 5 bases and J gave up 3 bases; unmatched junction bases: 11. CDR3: CSAQSGGQGIYEQYF. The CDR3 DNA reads TGCAGTGCTCAAAGTGGAGGACAGGGGATCTACGAGCAGTACTTC.

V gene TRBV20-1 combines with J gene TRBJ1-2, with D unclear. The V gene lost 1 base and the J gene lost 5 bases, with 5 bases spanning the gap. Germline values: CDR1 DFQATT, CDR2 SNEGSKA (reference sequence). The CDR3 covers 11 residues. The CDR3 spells CSARVKYGYTF. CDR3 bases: TGCAGTGCTAGAGTGAAATATGGCTACACCTTC.

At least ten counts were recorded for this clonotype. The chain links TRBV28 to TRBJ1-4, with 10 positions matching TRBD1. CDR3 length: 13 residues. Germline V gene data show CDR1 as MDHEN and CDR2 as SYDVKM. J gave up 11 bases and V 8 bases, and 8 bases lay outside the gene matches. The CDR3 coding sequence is TGTGCCAGCGGGGACAGGGGAACGGGGAAACTGTTTTTT. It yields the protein CASGDRGTGKLFF.

In DNA, the CDR3 is TGTGCCAGCAGAGGTAGATTTGGACGGACTGGAAACACCATATATTTT. The encoded protein is CASRGRFGRTGNTIYF. The chain carries TRBV28 and TRBJ1-3; no clear D gene. The CDR3 is 16 residues long. Germline CDR1 reads MDHEN; CDR2 reads SYDVKM. V was cut by 6 bases and J by 2 bases, with 17 bases left in between.

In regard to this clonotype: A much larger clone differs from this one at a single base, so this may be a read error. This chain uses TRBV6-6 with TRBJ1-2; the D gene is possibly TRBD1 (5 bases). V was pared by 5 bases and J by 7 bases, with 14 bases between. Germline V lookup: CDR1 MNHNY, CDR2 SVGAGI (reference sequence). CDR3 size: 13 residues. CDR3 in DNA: TGTGCCAGCAGTACCCAGGGTGGTAGTGGCTACACCTTC. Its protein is CASSTQGGSGYTF.

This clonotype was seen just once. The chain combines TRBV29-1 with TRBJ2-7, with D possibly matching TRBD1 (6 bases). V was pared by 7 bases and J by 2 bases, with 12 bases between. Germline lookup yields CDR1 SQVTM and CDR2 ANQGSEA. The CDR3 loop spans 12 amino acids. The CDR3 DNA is TGCAGCGCAGGGGACACCACCTACGAGCAGTACTTC. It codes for CSAGDTTYEQYF.

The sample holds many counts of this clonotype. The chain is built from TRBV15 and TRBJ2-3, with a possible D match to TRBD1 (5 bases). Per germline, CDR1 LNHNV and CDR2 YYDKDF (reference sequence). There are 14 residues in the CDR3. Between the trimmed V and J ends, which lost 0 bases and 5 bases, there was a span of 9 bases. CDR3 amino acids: CATSRDPQGDTQYF. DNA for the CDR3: TGTGCCACCAGCAGAGATCCTCAGGGAGATACGCAGTATTTT.